This T cell receptor (beta chain) was retrieved from a study of blood T cell repertoires in COVID-19. As for the study in general: Donors in the United States, Italy and Spain gave samples during acute or convalescent COVID-19. The cDNA or gDNA used as material had been derived from T cells, B-cell-depleted T cells, or PBMCs.

Trimming took off 6 bases at V and 6 bases at J, with 15 bases between the two ends. The CDR3 length is 14 residues. From germline, CDR1 is SNHLY and CDR2 FYNNEI. Profiling relied on immunoSEQ multiplex PCR, and the TCRdb table lists in-frame clones only, not all of them. The sample has under 200,000 clones; 65% to 90% are singletons. Cohorts were assigned according to the clinical history that participants reported. This chain uses TRBV2 with TRBJ1-5; maybe TRBD1 (6 bases). This receptor was taken from a woman aged 60-70 years with acute COVID-19. Material: PBMCs or T cells enriched from blood (not recorded which). The CDR3 DNA sequence: TGTGCCAGCAGGGGGGCTTGGGACCCTCAGCCCCAGCATTTT. Translated: CASRGAWDPQPQHF. The full variable domain, with the rest looked up from reference TRBV2 and TRBJ1-5, is EPEVTQTPSHQVTQMGQEVILRCVPISNHLYFYWYRQILGQKVEFLVSFYNNEISEKSEIFDDQFSVERPDGSNFTLKIRSTKLEDSAMYFCASRGAWDPQPQHFGDGTRLSIL.